The source of this T cell receptor (beta chain) is a study of siplizumab effects on memory and regulatory T cells. As for this clone: The antigen remains unidentified.

The study's findings and limits: Naive T cells looked more diverse than memory cells and looked like major alloresponse contributors.

The germline gives CDR1 MNHEY, CDR2 SMNVEV (reference sequence). The CDR3 consists of 15 residues. Trimming removed 4 bases from V and 3 bases from J; junction bases left unmatched: 6. Method: immunoSEQ multiplex PCR; TCRdb's copy keeps in-frame clones and lacks some. Of roughly 100,000 clones listed, 93% are singletons. V gene TRBV27 combines with J gene TRBJ2-1; 7 nucleotides agree with TRBD1. Sequenced: CD8+ T cells sorted from blood. This sequence was found in a human donor in good health. The CDR3 is CASSSKTGYYNEQFF. As DNA, the CDR3 is TGTGCCAGCAGTTCGAAGACAGGGTACTACAATGAGCAGTTCTTC.